What follows are 10 T cell receptor beta chains derived from one specimen sequenced in a study of T cell responses to AZD1222 COVID-19 vaccine. Sequencing was performed with immunoSEQ multiplex PCR; in TCRdb, only in-frame clones are kept and a portion is missing. The sample holds about 120,000 clones; around nine tenths are singletons and the top ten take about 5.6%. Sequencing used peripheral blood, obtained on day 0 of AZD1222 vaccination. The receptor source for this set is an adult in good health.

This clone occurred once. V and J are TRBV11-3 and TRBJ2-7, with D hard to call. V shed 6 bases and J shed 1 base, with 4 bases lying between them. This CDR3 region has 11 residues. Per the germline V gene, CDR1 is SGHNT and CDR2 is YENEEA. The CDR3 bases are TGTGCCAGCAGTCGTTCCTACGAGCAGTACTTC. As protein: CASSRSYEQYF.

The table lists this clone with a count of one. The chain employs TRBV4-2 and TRBJ1-6; D is perhaps TRBD1 (5 bases). The CDR3 length is 15 residues. Germline CDR1 is LGHNA and CDR2 is YNFKEQ. Trimming took off 0 bases at V and 9 bases at J, with 12 bases between the two ends. The CDR3: CASSQEYQGGSPLHF. For the CDR3, the DNA is TGTGCCAGCAGCCAAGAGTACCAGGGCGGTTCACCCCTCCACTTT.

V usage is TRBV6-4 and J usage is TRBJ2-3, with 8 positions matching TRBD2. The CDR3 spans 16 residues. The germline V gene encodes CDR1 MRHNA and CDR2 SNTAGT. J lost 3 bases, V lost 0 bases, and 5 bases had no gene match. CDR3 nucleotide sequence: TGTGCCAGCAGTGACTCTGCCGGGGGGGCGACAGATACGCAGTATTTT. This encodes CASSDSAGGATDTQYF.

The CDR3 region is CASSKSFDRDRGSSHDNQPQHF. For the CDR3, the DNA is TGTGCCAGCAGCAAATCCTTTGACCGGGACAGGGGAAGTAGTCATGACAATCAGCCCCAGCATTTT. This chain links TRBV21-1 with TRBJ1-5; no check of the table's D call, TRBD1, against the DNA was made. TRBV21-1 is deemed a pseudogene. This CDR3 spans 22 amino acids.

The chain links TRBV5-6 to TRBJ1-6; D call uncertain. This CDR3 spans 15 amino acids. The ends were cut back, 9 bases at V and 2 bases at J, with 15 bases in the middle. Germline V lookup: CDR1 SGHDT, CDR2 YYEEEE. CDR3 DNA sequence: TGTGCCACCGGCGAGTCGGTAACCTATAATTCACCCCTCCACTTT. Encoded protein: CATGESVTYNSPLHF.

The V gene is TRBV29-1, the J gene TRBJ2-1, with D perhaps given as TRBD1 or TRBD2 (7 bases each). Trimming cost V 5 bases and J 7 bases, with 15 bases left between them. The CDR3 is 13 residues long. The germline V gene encodes CDR1 SQVTM and CDR2 ANQGSEA. CDR3 in DNA: TGCAGCGTTATCCGCAGGGGGGGGAATGAGCAGTTCTTC. Translated: CSVIRRGGNEQFF.

The J gene is TRBJ2-7, the V gene TRBV7-2; D is ambiguous. V was clipped by 1 base and J by 2 bases, with 9 bases between them. CDR3 length: 14 residues. Germline CDR1 reads SGHTA; CDR2 reads FQGNSA. For the CDR3, the DNA is TGTGCCAGCAGCTTAGGCGTCGGTACCTACGAGCAGTACTTC. This gives the protein CASSLGVGTYEQYF. The entire variable domain, with the rest obtained from reference TRBV7-2 and TRBJ2-7, is as follows: GAGVSQSPSNKVTEKGKDVELRCDPISGHTALYWYRQSLGQGLEFLIYFQGNSAPDKSGLPSDRFSAERTGGSVSTLTIQRTQQEDSAVYLCASSLGVGTYEQYFGPGTRLTVT.

V usage is TRBV11-3 and J usage is TRBJ1-4; the match to TRBD1 covers 7 bases. CDR3 size: 15 residues. V lost 5 bases, J lost 0 bases, and 3 bases stayed unmatched. The germline V gene has CDR1 SGHNT and CDR2 YENEEA. CDR3 nucleotides: TGTGCCAGCAGCCTCGGACAGGCAACTAATGAAAAACTGTTTTTT. Encoded protein: CASSLGQATNEKLFF. The full variable domain, completed using reference TRBV11-3 and TRBJ1-4, is EAGVVQSPRYKIIEKKQPVAFWCNPISGHNTLYWYLQNLGQGPELLIRYENEEAVDDSQLPKDRFSAERLKGVDSTLKIQPAELGDSAVYLCASSLGQATNEKLFFGSGTQLSVL.

This clone came up once. The rearrangement uses TRBV20-1 and TRBJ2-7, with 9 bases aligning to TRBD1. CDR3 size: 16 residues. Germline lookup yields CDR1 DFQATT and CDR2 SNEGSKA (reference sequence). V gave up 3 bases and J gave up 4 bases; unmatched junction bases: 13. In DNA, the CDR3 is TGCAGTGCTAGTGGTCGCCGGGACAGGGATTTTTACGAGCAGTACTTC. This encodes CSASGRRDRDFYEQYF.

This clone showed up just a few times. The chain combines TRBV19 with TRBJ1-1, with D perhaps matching TRBD1 (5 bases). CDR1 and CDR2 (germline): LNHDA, SQIVND (reference sequence). CDR3 size: 12 residues. The V gene lost 6 bases and the J gene lost 6 bases, with 11 bases spanning the gap. This chain's CDR3 is CASSHMGPEAFF. CDR3 nucleotides: TGTGCCAGTAGCCATATGGGGCCTGAAGCTTTCTTT.